A single T cell receptor beta chain is shown here with its context. Losses at the gene ends were 0 bases for V and 7 bases for J; bases not matched to a gene: 3. Germline V gene lookup returns CDR1 SGHNT and CDR2 YYREEE (reference sequence). The CDR3 totals 14 residues. The method was immunoSEQ multiplex PCR; TCRdb's version includes in-frame clones alone and lacks a portion of them. The sample has 95,000 to 100,000 clones; roughly 95% are singletons. This record belongs to a study of technical replicates of blood from a few donors. The source material was T cells isolated from PBMCs. J is TRBJ2-1 and V is TRBV5-4; TRBD2 agrees at 8 bases. The sequence came from a human donor in good health. CDR3 region: CASSLAGGVNEQFF. As DNA, the CDR3 is TGTGCCAGCAGCTTGGCGGGGGGGGTGAATGAGCAGTTCTTC.